This TCR beta chain comes out of a study of vaccination and CD4 T cells after COVID-19. This sample's treatment: approximately nine-day PBMC culture with coronavirus spike peptide pools or control peptides (ViraFEST assay). TCR sequencing followed the expansion of antigen-specific T cells with peptide pools in ViraFEST. Peptide pools at approximately 9.9 ug/ml and IL-2 at 8 to 10 IU/ml were added to cultures of a few million PBMCs per well. Cultured CD4+ T cell DNA was sequenced using the Oncomine TCR Beta short-read assay. TCRdb called the PCR reads again in MiXCR, with one record for every CDR3 protein. The data contain approximately 16,000 distinct CDR3 sequences, approximately 44% of them singletons. V gave up 3 bases and J gave up 8 bases, with 9 bases separating them. Germline V gives CDR1 KGHDR, CDR2 SFDVKD. CDR3 length: 12 residues. In the case of this clonotype: The antigen is not known.

Study-wide points: When vaccine-specific clones from convalescent patients were examined, 304 of 307 were spike mono-reactive. Reactive clone data from convalescent patients indicated a median of about 88% appearing only post-vaccination.

Specimen: CD4+ T cells from blood, cultured in vitro, collected after SARS-CoV-2 vaccination. The source is a human donor who had recovered from COVID-19. The chain carries TRBV24-1 and TRBJ1-2; the D gene is possibly TRBD1 (6 bases). CDR3 DNA: TGTGCCACCAGTGATGGACAGTGGGGCTACACCTTC. Amino acids: CATSDGQWGYTF.